This T cell receptor (beta chain) was profiled in a study of T-cell reconstitution after alpha-beta-depleted transplantation in children. Unique molecular identifiers tagged the TCRbeta library. MiXCR was run by TCRdb on the PCR reads, yielding one entry per CDR3 protein. The sample has more than 250,000 distinct CDR3 sequences, 9.9% seen once. This CDR3 has 14 amino acids. Germline V gives CDR1 MNHNS, CDR2 SASEGT. V lost 6 bases and J lost 0, with 11 bases in between. The receptor comes from a human donor who donated a stem cell graft to a child with SCID. This specimen was PBMCs from the stem cell graft donor, taken from the stem cell graft. The chain joins TRBV6-1 to TRBJ1-2; D is ambiguous. CDR3 DNA: TGTGCCAGCAGCCGACTCGGGACTAACTATGGCTACACCTTC. This encodes CASSRLGTNYGYTF.